A single sample is the source of the 26 T cell receptor beta chains below, sequenced in a study of cytomegalovirus exposure and HLA in healthy donors. Primers: 60 Vbeta forward and 13 Jbeta reverse. Data came from immunoSEQ multiplex PCR; TCRdb stores just in-frame clones and leaves some out. Altogether 90,000 to 110,000 clones are present, approximately 82% being singletons, with the ten largest covering around 8.5%. Sequencing was carried out using PBMCs. The source is a man aged 35-49 years in good health and CMV-seropositive.

V is TRBV6-1 and J is TRBJ2-7; tentatively, D is TRBD2 (6 bases). Germline loops: CDR1 MNHNS, CDR2 SASEGT. V lost 5 bases and J 7 bases, leaving 18 bases between the germline ends. The CDR3 contains 14 residues. CDR3 coding DNA: TGTGCCAGCAGTTATGGGGGAGGCCTTCGAGAGCAGTACTTC. Protein product: CASSYGGGLREQYF.

The chain couples TRBV7-9 to TRBJ1-1; D might be TRBD1 (5 bases). Germline CDR1 is SEHNR and CDR2 is FQNEAQ (reference sequence). V lost 5 bases and J lost 5, with 15 bases in between. This CDR3 has 14 amino acids. The CDR3 sequence: CASSQPTRGTEAFF. The CDR3 nucleotides read TGTGCCAGCAGCCAGCCGACCCGGGGGACTGAAGCTTTCTTT.

The V gene is TRBV4-2, the J gene TRBJ1-1; D unresolved. Trimming removed 1 base from V and 5 bases from J, with 11 bases in between. There are 14 residues in the CDR3. Germline V gives CDR1 LGHNA, CDR2 YNFKEQ. The CDR3 sequence is CASSQVARETEAFF. For the CDR3, the DNA is TGTGCCAGCAGCCAAGTTGCACGGGAGACTGAAGCTTTCTTT.

This clone has just one count. This chain connects TRBV29-1 to TRBJ1-1; D perhaps matches TRBD1 (5 bases). V lost 2 bases and J 0 bases, leaving 13 bases between the germline ends. This CDR3 is 15 amino acids long. Germline V CDR1 and CDR2: SQVTM, ANQGSEA. In nucleotides, the CDR3 is TGCAGCGTTGAAAAGGGGTCGAGAATGAACACTGAAGCTTTCTTT. It codes for CSVEKGSRMNTEAFF.

This clone was seen only a few times. V and J are TRBV7-8 and TRBJ2-1; D not certain. This CDR3 comprises 14 residues. Germline-derived CDR1 and CDR2 are SGHVS and FQNEAQ. Trimming removed 1 base from V and 8 bases from J, with 12 bases in between. Here the CDR3 DNA reads TGTGCCAGCAGCTTAGGAGGTTGGCCTGATGAGCAGTTCTTC. Amino acid sequence: CASSLGGWPDEQFF.

The rearrangement joins TRBV2 to TRBJ2-5; TRBD2 matches 12 bases. Germline values: CDR1 SNHLY, CDR2 FYNNEI. The CDR3 contains 16 residues. With V trimmed by 6 bases and J by 4 bases, 9 bases remained unmatched. The chain's CDR3 is CASSPLAGGGTETQYF. CDR3 sequence (DNA): TGTGCCAGCAGCCCACTAGCGGGGGGTGGAACAGAGACCCAGTACTTC.

This clone was counted only a few times. The J gene is TRBJ2-7, the V gene TRBV7-2; the D gene is possibly TRBD1 (6 bases). The CDR3 is made up of 15 amino acids. Germline V lookup: CDR1 SGHTA, CDR2 FQGNSA. V was pared by 5 bases and J by 2 bases, with 16 bases between. CDR3 protein: CASSLEWQGTYEQYF. For the CDR3, the DNA is TGTGCCAGCAGCCTAGAGTGGCAGGGGACCTACGAGCAGTACTTC.

The rearrangement links TRBV29-1 to TRBJ2-5; TRBD2 matches 16 bases. CDR3 size: 16 residues. J gave up 3 bases and V 6 bases, and 7 bases lay outside the gene matches. Germline V CDR1 and CDR2: SQVTM, ANQGSEA. The CDR3 spells CSVGLAGGPRKETQYF. CDR3 sequence (DNA): TGCAGCGTGGGACTAGCGGGAGGGCCTAGGAAAGAGACCCAGTACTTC.

V and J are TRBV11-3 and TRBJ2-5; possible D gene TRBD1, 6 bases. Trimming removed 5 bases at V and 0 bases at J, with 16 bases between. Germline V CDR1 and CDR2: SGHNT, YENEEA. The CDR3 loop spans 16 amino acids. CDR3 nucleotides: TGTGCCAGCAGCCAAACAGGGTGGGGGTACCAAGAGACCCAGTACTTC. Translation: CASSQTGWGYQETQYF.

J is TRBJ2-3 and V is TRBV5-4, with 12 bases identical to TRBD2. CDR1 is SGHNT, CDR2 YYREEE, per germline (reference sequence). Trimming cost V 4 bases and J 4 bases; bases outside gene matches: 7. This CDR3 contains 16 residues. The CDR3 loop reads CASSPYLAGGADTQYF. In DNA form, the CDR3 reads TGTGCCAGCAGCCCCTACCTAGCGGGGGGGGCAGATACGCAGTATTTT.

In this sample, this clone turned up a few times. This rearrangement joins TRBV4-1 to TRBJ2-1; a weak D match, TRBD2 (6 bases). CDR1 is MGHRA, CDR2 YSYEKL, per germline. The V gene lost 4 bases and the J gene lost 8 bases, with 21 bases spanning the gap. The CDR3 runs 16 residues. The CDR3 coding sequence is TGCGCCAGCAGCCCTAGAGGAGGGCTTAAGGGGCATGAGCAGTTCTTC. Amino acids: CASSPRGGLKGHEQFF.

The chain recombines TRBV5-4 with TRBJ2-1; a possible D gene is TRBD1 (6 bases). Trimming pared 10 bases from V and 1 base from J, leaving 12 bases between. This CDR3 comprises 13 residues. CDR1 is SGHNT and CDR2 is YYREEE in the germline V gene (reference sequence). CDR3 bases: TGTGCCGTACGACAGGATTCCTACAATGAGCAGTTCTTC. Protein sequence: CAVRQDSYNEQFF. The variable domain in full, completed from reference TRBV5-4 and TRBJ2-1, reads ETGVTQSPTHLIKTRGQQVTLRCSSQSGHNTVSWYQQALGQGPQFIFQYYREEENGRGNFPPRFSGLQFPNYSSELNVNALELDDSALYLCAVRQDSYNEQFFGPGTRLTVL.

The gene calls are TRBV28 and TRBJ2-6, with D possibly matching TRBD2 (6 bases). Between the trimmed V and J ends, which lost 3 bases and 4 bases, there was a span of 19 bases. The CDR3 consists of 18 residues. CDR1 and CDR2 (germline): MDHEN, SYDVKM. CDR3 coding DNA: TGTGCCAGCAGTTTGGGACGGCCGAGGGACTCGGGGGCCAACGTCCTGACTTTC. Encoded protein: CASSLGRPRDSGANVLTF.

The chain has TRBV7-3 and TRBJ1-2; weak D call: TRBD1 (6 bases). Per germline, CDR1 SGHTA and CDR2 FQGTGA. There are 13 residues in the CDR3. The germline V and J ends were trimmed by 5 bases and 4 bases, with 11 bases remaining between them. As DNA, the CDR3 is TGTGCCAGCAGCCGTGGGGGCGGCTATGGCTACACCTTC. Translating gives CASSRGGGYGYTF.

The chain has TRBV13 and TRBJ2-1; 14 bases fit TRBD2. The J segment lost 3 bases and the V segment lost 4 bases, leaving 2 bases of the junction unmatched. Germline loops: CDR1 PRHDT, CDR2 FYEKMQ (reference sequence). The CDR3 is made up of 16 amino acids. The CDR3 region has the DNA TGTGCCAGCAGCTCGGGGACTAGCGGGAGCTACAATGAGCAGTTCTTC. The encoded protein is CASSSGTSGSYNEQFF. The full variable domain, completed using reference TRBV13 and TRBJ2-1, is AAGVIQSPRHLIKEKRETATLKCYPIPRHDTVYWYQQGPGQDPQFLISFYEKMQSDKGSIPDRFSAQQFSDYHSELNMSSLELGDSALYFCASSSGTSGSYNEQFFGPGTRLTVL.

The rearrangement links TRBV7-9 to TRBJ1-1; weak D call: TRBD1 (5 bases). CDR1 is SEHNR, CDR2 FQNEAQ, per germline (reference sequence). The CDR3 totals 17 residues. The V gene lost 1 base and the J gene lost 0 bases, with 15 bases spanning the gap. For the CDR3, the DNA is TGTGCCAGCAGCTTAGGGGGTGGGGGGACTATGAACACTGAAGCTTTCTTT. Amino acid sequence: CASSLGGGGTMNTEAFF. Drawing the rest from reference TRBV7-9 and TRBJ1-1, the complete variable domain is DTGVSQNPRHKITKRGQNVTFRCDPISEHNRLYWYRQTLGQGPEFLTYFQNEAQLEKSRLLSDRFSAERPKGSFSTLEIQRTEQGDSAMYLCASSLGGGGTMNTEAFFGQGTRLTVV.

CDR3 protein: CASSYGSGANVLTF. The CDR3 coding sequence is TGTGCCAGCTCCTATGGCTCTGGGGCCAACGTCCTGACTTTC. The V call is TRBV5-6, the J call TRBJ2-6; D is undetermined. Germline V gene sequence: CDR1 SGHDT, CDR2 YYEEEE. This CDR3 spans 14 amino acids. Trimming took 7 bases from V and 0 from J, leaving 8 bases between them.

A single count supports this clone. The rearrangement uses TRBV25-1 and TRBJ2-5, with TRBD2 as a possible D gene (6 bases). CDR3 length: 15 amino acids. Germline loops: CDR1 MGHDK, CDR2 SYGVNS. V was trimmed by 6 bases and J by 2 bases, leaving 16 bases between them. The CDR3 bases are TGTGCCAGCAGCTTACCCGGGGGTCGGCAAGAGACCCAGTACTTC. Encoded protein: CASSLPGGRQETQYF.

The chain recombines TRBV15 with TRBJ1-4; the match to TRBD1 covers 7 bases. The V segment lost 6 bases and the J segment 4 bases; nucleotides outside the gene matches: 8. Germline V lookup: CDR1 LNHNV, CDR2 YYDKDF (reference sequence). This CDR3 is 15 amino acids long. In DNA form, the CDR3 reads TGTGCCACCAGGAGGGAAGGGACAGTTAATGAAAAACTGTTTTTT. This encodes CATRREGTVNEKLFF.

This clone occurred once. The chain couples TRBV4-2 to TRBJ2-1; 8 nucleotides align to TRBD2. Losses at the gene ends were 1 base for V and 2 bases for J; bases not matched to a gene: 7. The CDR3 is 17 residues long. The germline V gene encodes CDR1 LGHNA and CDR2 YNFKEQ. The CDR3 DNA follows: TGTGCCAGCAGCCAAGGAGGTAGCGGGACCCCCTACAATGAGCAGTTCTTC. It encodes CASSQGGSGTPYNEQFF.

This clone has a single count. The V and J genes are TRBV4-1 and TRBJ2-7, with a possible D match to TRBD1 (6 bases). Germline-derived CDR1 and CDR2 are MGHRA and YSYEKL. V dropped 1 base and J dropped 5 bases, with 12 bases sitting between them. The CDR3 runs to 14 residues. The CDR3 reads CASSQVAGEHEQYF. CDR3 coding DNA: TGCGCCAGCAGCCAAGTCGCAGGGGAGCACGAGCAGTACTTC.

This sequence joins TRBV5-4 and TRBJ2-3; 9 nucleotides line up with TRBD2. CDR3 length: 16 amino acids. V trimming: 4 bases; J trimming: 0 bases; junction bases outside the gene matches: 6. Germline CDR1 SGHNT, CDR2 YYREEE (reference sequence). Here the CDR3 DNA reads TGTGCCAGCAGCCGCCGACTAGCGGCTAGCACAGATACGCAGTATTTT. It translates to CASSRRLAASTDTQYF.

The genes are TRBV4-2 and TRBJ1-1, with D possibly being TRBD1 (5 bases). Trimming stripped 0 bases from V and 10 bases from J, with 15 bases between. Germline CDR1 and CDR2: LGHNA and YNFKEQ. The CDR3 has 14 residues. As DNA, the CDR3 is TGTGCCAGCAGCCAAGAGGGCGGGGGAGGAACAGCTTTCTTT. Its protein product is CASSQEGGGGTAFF.

V and J are TRBV5-3 and TRBJ2-7; 8 positions agree with TRBD1. TRBV5-3 is designated an ORF whose function remains uncertain. V was clipped by 0 bases and J by 3 bases; unmatched bases: 8. CDR3 length: 16 residues. CDR3 loop: CARSLVEGQEDYEQYF. CDR3 in DNA: TGTGCCAGAAGCTTGGTTGAGGGACAGGAAGACTACGAGCAGTACTTC.

The chain uses TRBV11-3 and TRBJ2-7, with D tentatively TRBD1 (5 bases). V was clipped by 1 base and J by 0 bases, with 13 bases between them. Germline lookup yields CDR1 SGHNT and CDR2 YENEEA. The CDR3 is made up of 16 amino acids. CDR3 in amino acids: CASSLVAGKSSYEQYF. The CDR3 DNA reads as TGTGCCAGCAGCTTAGTAGCAGGGAAAAGCTCCTACGAGCAGTACTTC.

V and J are TRBV4-1 and TRBJ2-7; 8 nucleotides line up with TRBD1. The junction had 7 bases not matched to a gene; V was cut back by 3 bases and J by 0 bases. The CDR3 is 16 residues long. CDR1 is MGHRA and CDR2 is YSYEKL in the germline V gene. CDR3 amino acids: CASSQFGQGGSYEQYF. The CDR3 nucleotides are TGCGCCAGCAGCCAGTTTGGACAGGGCGGCTCCTACGAGCAGTACTTC.